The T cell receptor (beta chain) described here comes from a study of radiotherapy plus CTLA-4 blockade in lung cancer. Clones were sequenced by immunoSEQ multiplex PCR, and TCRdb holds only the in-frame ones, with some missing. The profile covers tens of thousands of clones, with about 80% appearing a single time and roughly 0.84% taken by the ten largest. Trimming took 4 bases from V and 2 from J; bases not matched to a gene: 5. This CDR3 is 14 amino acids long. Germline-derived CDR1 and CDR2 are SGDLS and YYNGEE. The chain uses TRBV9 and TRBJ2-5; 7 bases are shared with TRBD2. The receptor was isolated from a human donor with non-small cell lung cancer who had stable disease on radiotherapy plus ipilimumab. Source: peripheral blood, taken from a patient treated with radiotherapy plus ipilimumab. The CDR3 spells CASSPGEGQETQYF. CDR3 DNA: TGTGCCAGCAGCCCGGGGGAGGGACAAGAGACCCAGTACTTC.